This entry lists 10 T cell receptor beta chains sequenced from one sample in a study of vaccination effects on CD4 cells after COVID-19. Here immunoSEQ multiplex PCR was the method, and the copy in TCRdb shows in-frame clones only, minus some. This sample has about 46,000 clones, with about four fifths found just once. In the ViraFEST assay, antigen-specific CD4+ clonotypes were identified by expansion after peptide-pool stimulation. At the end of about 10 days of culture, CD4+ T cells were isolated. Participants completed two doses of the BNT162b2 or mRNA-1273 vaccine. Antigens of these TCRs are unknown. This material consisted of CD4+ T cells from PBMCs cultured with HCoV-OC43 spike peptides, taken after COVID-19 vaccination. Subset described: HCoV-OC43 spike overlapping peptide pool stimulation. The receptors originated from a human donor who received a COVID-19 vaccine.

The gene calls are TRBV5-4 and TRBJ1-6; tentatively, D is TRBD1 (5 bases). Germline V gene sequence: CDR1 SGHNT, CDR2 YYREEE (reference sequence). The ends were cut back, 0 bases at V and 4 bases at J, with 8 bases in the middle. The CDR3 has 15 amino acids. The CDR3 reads CASSLEAGYNSPLHF. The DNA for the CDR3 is TGTGCCAGCAGCTTGGAGGCAGGGTATAATTCACCCCTCCACTTT.

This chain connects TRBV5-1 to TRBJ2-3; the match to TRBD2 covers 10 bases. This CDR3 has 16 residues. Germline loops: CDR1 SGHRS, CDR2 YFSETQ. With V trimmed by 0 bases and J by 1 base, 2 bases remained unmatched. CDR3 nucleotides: TGCGCCAGCAGCTTGGCCGGGACTAGCGGCACAGATACGCAGTATTTT. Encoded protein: CASSLAGTSGTDTQYF.

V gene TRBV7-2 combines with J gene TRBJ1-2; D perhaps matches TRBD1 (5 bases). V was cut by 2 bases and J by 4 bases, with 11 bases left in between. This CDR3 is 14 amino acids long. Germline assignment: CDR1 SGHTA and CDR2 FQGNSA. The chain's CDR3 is CASSLFGTGYGYTF. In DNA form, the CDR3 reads TGTGCCAGCAGCTTATTCGGGACTGGCTATGGCTACACCTTC.

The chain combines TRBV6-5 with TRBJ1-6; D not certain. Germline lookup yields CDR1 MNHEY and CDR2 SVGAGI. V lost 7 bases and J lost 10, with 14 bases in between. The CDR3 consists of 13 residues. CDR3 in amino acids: CASKNIKDSPLHF. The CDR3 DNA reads TGTGCCAGCAAGAACATTAAGGACTCACCCCTCCACTTT.

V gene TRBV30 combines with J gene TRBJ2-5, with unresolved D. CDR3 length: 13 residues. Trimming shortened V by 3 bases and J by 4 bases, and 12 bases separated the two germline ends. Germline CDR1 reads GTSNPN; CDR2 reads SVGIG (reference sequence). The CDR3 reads CAWRGGPGETQYF. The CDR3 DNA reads TGTGCCTGGAGGGGTGGCCCGGGAGAGACCCAGTACTTC.

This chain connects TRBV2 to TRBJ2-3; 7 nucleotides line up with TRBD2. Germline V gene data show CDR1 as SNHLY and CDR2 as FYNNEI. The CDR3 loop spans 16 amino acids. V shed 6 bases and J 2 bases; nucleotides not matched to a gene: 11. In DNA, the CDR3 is TGTGCCAGCAGCCACGGCGAGCGGGGACCCACAGATACGCAGTATTTT. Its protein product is CASSHGERGPTDTQYF.

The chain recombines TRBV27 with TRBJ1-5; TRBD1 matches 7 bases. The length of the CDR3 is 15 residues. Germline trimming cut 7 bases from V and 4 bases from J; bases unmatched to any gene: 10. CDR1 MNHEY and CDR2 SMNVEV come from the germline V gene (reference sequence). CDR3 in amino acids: CASTSGTDGNQPQHF. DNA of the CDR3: TGTGCCAGCACCTCCGGGACAGATGGGAATCAGCCCCAGCATTTT.

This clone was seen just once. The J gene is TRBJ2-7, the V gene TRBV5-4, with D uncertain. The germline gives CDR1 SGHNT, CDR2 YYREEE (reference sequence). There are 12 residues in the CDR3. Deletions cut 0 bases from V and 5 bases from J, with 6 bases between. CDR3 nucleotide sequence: TGTGCCAGCAGCTTGGGACGGGACGAGCAGTACTTC. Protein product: CASSLGRDEQYF.

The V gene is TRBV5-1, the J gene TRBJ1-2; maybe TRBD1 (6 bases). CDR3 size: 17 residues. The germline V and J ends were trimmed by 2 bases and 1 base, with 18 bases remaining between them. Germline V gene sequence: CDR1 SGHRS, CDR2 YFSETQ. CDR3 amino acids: CASSFSEGAGDNYGYTF. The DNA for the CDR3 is TGCGCCAGCAGCTTTTCTGAAGGGGCAGGGGATAACTATGGCTACACCTTC.

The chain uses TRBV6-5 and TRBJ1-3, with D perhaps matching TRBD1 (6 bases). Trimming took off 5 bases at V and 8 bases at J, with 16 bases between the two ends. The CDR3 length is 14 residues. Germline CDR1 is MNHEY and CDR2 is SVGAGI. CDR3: CASSPDRSLYTIYF. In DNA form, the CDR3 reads TGTGCCAGCAGTCCAGACAGGTCCTTATACACCATATATTTT.